This T cell receptor beta chain derives from a study of blood T cells in healthy people across ages. Next came a second PCR, run for roughly 6 to 11 cycles, which used a sample-barcoded 5' primer along with a J-beta primer mix. TCRdb re-derived calls from the 5' RACE reads in MiXCR, one entry per CDR3 protein. This sample carries 1.5 million to 2 million distinct CDR3 sequences, roughly 28% of them seen once, and the ten largest clones take roughly 8.2%. The clonotype was recovered from a woman aged 25-40 years in good health. Sequenced input: blood.

CDR3 residues: CASSQIGTAEAFF. DNA of the CDR3: TGTGCCAGCAGCCAGATCGGGACAGCTGAAGCTTTCTTT. The chain recombines TRBV3-1 with TRBJ1-1, with TRBD1 identical over 7 bases. Germline V gene sequence: CDR1 LGHDT, CDR2 YNNKEL (reference sequence). V trimming: 3 bases; J trimming: 6 bases; junction bases outside the gene matches: 4. CDR3 length: 13 residues.